Listed here are 14 T cell receptor beta chains from one sample, sequenced in a study of cytomegalovirus exposure and HLA in healthy donors. TCRdb's table, derived via immunoSEQ multiplex PCR, lists solely in-frame clones and lacks some. Here the sample spans about 340,000 clones, 86% being singletons. Source material: PBMCs. The receptors here all came from a woman aged 18-29 years in good health and CMV-seronegative.

This sequence joins TRBV5-1 and TRBJ2-7; tentative D call: TRBD2 (6 bases). The V end lost 0 bases, the J end lost 2 bases, and 18 bases lay between the germline ends. CDR3 length: 17 amino acids. Germline loops: CDR1 SGHRS, CDR2 YFSETQ. The CDR3 sequence is CASSLGAGDFGTYEQYF. The CDR3 nucleotides read TGCGCCAGCAGCTTGGGTGCCGGGGACTTCGGAACCTACGAGCAGTACTTC.

The V call is TRBV5-6, the J call TRBJ1-5; a weak D match, TRBD1 (6 bases). Between the trimmed V and J ends, which lost 2 bases and 4 bases, there was a span of 10 bases. The CDR3 is 14 residues long. Per the germline V gene, CDR1 is SGHDT and CDR2 is YYEEEE. DNA for the CDR3: TGTGCCAGCAGCTTAGACAGGACGAATCAGCCCCAGCATTTT. Amino acids: CASSLDRTNQPQHF.

The gene calls are TRBV4-3 and TRBJ2-3; the match to TRBD2 covers 10 bases. Unmatched junction bases numbered 11, after V lost 4 bases and J lost 7 bases. This CDR3 contains 16 residues. The germline gives CDR1 LGHNA, CDR2 YSLEER. CDR3 sequence reads: CASSREAGGPGYTQYF. The CDR3 DNA reads TGCGCCAGCAGCCGGGAAGCGGGAGGGCCGGGATATACGCAGTATTTT.

This clone was recorded once. The chain recombines TRBV29-1 with TRBJ1-4, with D possibly TRBD1 on 6 matching bases. The CDR3 consists of 12 residues. The V end was cut by 7 bases, the J end by 6 bases, with 12 bases between. Germline V gives CDR1 SQVTM, CDR2 ANQGSEA. CDR3 sequence reads: CSAGHLYEKLFF. For the CDR3, the DNA is TGCAGCGCGGGACACTTGTATGAAAAACTGTTTTTT.

V gene TRBV5-5 combines with J gene TRBJ2-7, with no clear D. The germline V and J ends were trimmed by 0 bases and 0 bases, with 13 bases remaining between them. The CDR3 length is 16 residues. CDR1 and CDR2 from the germline V gene are SGHKS and YYEKEE (reference sequence). CDR3 sequence (DNA): TGTGCCAGCAGCTTGGGGCCAGGCGCCAACTCCTACGAGCAGTACTTC. The encoded protein is CASSLGPGANSYEQYF.

The genes are TRBV6-5 and TRBJ2-2; D call uncertain. CDR1 MNHEY and CDR2 SVGAGI come from the germline V gene. The V gene lost 2 bases and the J gene lost 6 bases, with 4 bases spanning the gap. The CDR3 is 12 amino acids. The CDR3 spells CASSYESGELFF. The CDR3 DNA reads as TGTGCCAGCAGTTACGAGTCCGGGGAGCTGTTTTTT.

The chain combines TRBV6-5 with TRBJ1-4; 7 bases line up with TRBD1. Germline-derived CDR1 and CDR2 are MNHEY and SVGAGI. V trimming: 2 bases; J trimming: 9 bases; junction bases outside the gene matches: 3. This CDR3 spans 13 amino acids. The CDR3 protein is CASSYTGDQKLFF. CDR3 coding DNA: TGTGCCAGCAGTTACACAGGGGATCAAAAACTGTTTTTT.

V gene TRBV7-3 combines with J gene TRBJ2-3, with 14 bases identical to TRBD2. CDR1 is SGHTA, CDR2 FQGTGA, per germline. The CDR3 is 14 amino acids. V gave up 5 bases and J gave up 11 bases; unmatched junction bases: 6. CDR3 coding DNA: TGTGCCAGCAGCCCCGGGACTAGCGGGAGCAGGCAGTATTTT. It specifies CASSPGTSGSRQYF.

CDR3 region: CASSQGDRDVEQFF. CDR3 sequence (DNA): TGTGCCAGCAGCCAAGGGGACAGGGATGTTGAGCAGTTCTTC. The chain has TRBV4-2 and TRBJ2-1; 9 bases align to TRBD1. Germline V gives CDR1 LGHNA, CDR2 YNFKEQ. The CDR3 contains 14 residues. The J segment lost 9 bases and the V segment lost 1 base, leaving 4 bases of the junction unmatched.

A remark on this clone: Other DNA sequences in this sample translate to the same CDR3. The chain uses TRBV28 and TRBJ2-3, with 8 bases that match TRBD2. With V trimmed by 2 bases and J by 0 bases, 1 base remained unmatched. Germline V gene sequence: CDR1 MDHEN, CDR2 SYDVKM. The CDR3 sequence is 15 residues long. In nucleotides, the CDR3 is TGTGCCAGCAGTTTAGCGGGAGGTAGCACAGATACGCAGTATTTT. It translates to CASSLAGGSTDTQYF.

This clone was observed a few times. J is TRBJ1-2 and V is TRBV25-1, with D maybe TRBD1 (6 bases). The CDR3 contains 13 residues. Deletions cut 8 bases from V and 4 bases from J, with 14 bases between. CDR1 is MGHDK, CDR2 SYGVNS, per germline. Here the CDR3 DNA reads TGTGCCAGCGCCTTACAGGGAACCTATGGCTACACCTTC. This gives the protein CASALQGTYGYTF.

The chain combines TRBV11-2 with TRBJ1-1, with D maybe TRBD1 (5 bases). Between the trimmed V and J ends, which lost 4 bases and 1 base, there was a span of 10 bases. Germline loops: CDR1 SGHAT, CDR2 FQNNGV. The CDR3 is 14 residues long. CDR3 protein: CASSSQGGNTEAFF. Written as DNA, the CDR3 is TGTGCCAGCAGCTCCCAGGGCGGGAACACTGAAGCTTTCTTT. The entire variable domain, with the rest obtained from reference TRBV11-2 and TRBJ1-1, is as follows: EAGVAQSPRYKIIEKRQSVAFWCNPISGHATLYWYQQILGQGPKLLIQFQNNGVVDDSQLPKDRFSAERLKGVDSTLKIQPAKLEDSAVYLCASSSQGGNTEAFFGQGTRLTVV.

With respect to this clone: Different DNA sequences within this sample yield the same CDR3. The J gene is TRBJ1-1, the V gene TRBV18; 9 bases fit TRBD1. This CDR3 spans 14 amino acids. The V segment lost 3 bases and the J segment 5 bases; nucleotides outside the gene matches: 4. Per the germline V gene, CDR1 is KGHSH and CDR2 is LQKENI. The CDR3 region is CASSPLTGGTEAFF. DNA of the CDR3: TGTGCCAGCTCACCTCTGACAGGGGGGACTGAAGCTTTCTTT. The full variable domain, its missing parts supplied by reference TRBV18 and TRBJ1-1, is NAGVMQNPRHLVRRRGQEARLRCSPMKGHSHVYWYRQLPEEGLKFMVYLQKENIIDESGMPKERFSAEFPKEGPSILRIQQVVRGDSAAYFCASSPLTGGTEAFFGQGTRLTVV.

This sequence joins TRBV7-2 and TRBJ1-2, with 12 bases aligning to TRBD1. CDR3 length: 15 amino acids. Trimming took 3 bases from V and 7 from J; bases not matched to a gene: 6. In germline, CDR1 is SGHTA, CDR2 FQGNSA. CDR3 DNA sequence: TGTGCCAGCAGCTTCACCGGGACAGGGGGCCCTGGCTACACCTTC. Its protein product is CASSFTGTGGPGYTF.